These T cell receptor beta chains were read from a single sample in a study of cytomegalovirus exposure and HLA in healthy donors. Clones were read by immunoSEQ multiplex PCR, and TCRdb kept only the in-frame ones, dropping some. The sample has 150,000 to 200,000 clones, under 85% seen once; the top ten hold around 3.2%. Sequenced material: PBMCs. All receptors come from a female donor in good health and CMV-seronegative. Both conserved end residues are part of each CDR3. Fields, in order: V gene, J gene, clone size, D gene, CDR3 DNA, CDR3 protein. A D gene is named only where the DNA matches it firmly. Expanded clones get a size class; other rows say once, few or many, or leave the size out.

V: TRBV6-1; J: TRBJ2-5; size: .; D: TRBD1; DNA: TGTGCCAGCAGTAGGGGGCTCGAAAAGGAGACCCAGTACTTC; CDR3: CASSRGLEKETQYF
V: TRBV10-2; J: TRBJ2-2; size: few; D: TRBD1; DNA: TGCGCCAGCAGGGACAGGGGCACCGGGGAGCTGTTTTTT; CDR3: CASRDRGTGELFF
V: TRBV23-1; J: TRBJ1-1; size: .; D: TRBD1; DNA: TGCGCCAGCAGTATTACCAGGGGGCGGGCTGAAGCTTTCTTT; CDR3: CASSITRGRAEAFF
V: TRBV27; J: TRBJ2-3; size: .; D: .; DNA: TGTGCCAGCAGGGATCGGGGGACTAGCACAGATACGCAGTATTTT; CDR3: CASRDRGTSTDTQYF
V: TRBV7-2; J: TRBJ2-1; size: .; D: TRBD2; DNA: TGTGCCAGCAGCTTAGGCGGGGGGGCCTACAATGAGCAGTTCTTC; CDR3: CASSLGGGAYNEQFF
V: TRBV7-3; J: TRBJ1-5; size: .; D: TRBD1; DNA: TGTGCCAGCAGCTCGGACCGGGACAGGGATCAGCCCCAGCATTTT; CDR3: CASSSDRDRDQPQHF
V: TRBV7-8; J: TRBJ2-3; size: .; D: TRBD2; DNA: TGTGCCAGCAGCTTAGTGTCTTCTAGCGGGGGGGCGAAAGATACGCAGTATTTT; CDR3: CASSLVSSSGGAKDTQYF
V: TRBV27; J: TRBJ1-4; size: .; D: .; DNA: TGTGCCAGCAGTTTATCCCGGGCCTCAAGCAGGGTTGAAAAACTGTTTTTT; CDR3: CASSLSRASSRVEKLFF
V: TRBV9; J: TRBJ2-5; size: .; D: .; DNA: TGTGCCAGCAGCGTAGTGGAAGGAGGGGAGACCCAGTACTTC; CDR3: CASSVVEGGETQYF
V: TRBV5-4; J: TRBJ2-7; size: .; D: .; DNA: TGTGCCAGCAGCTTAGGTGGGCAGGTCTACGAGCAGTACTTC; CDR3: CASSLGGQVYEQYF
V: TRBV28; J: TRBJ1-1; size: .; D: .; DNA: TGTGCCAGCAATCGAGCAGGGTGGAGCACTGAAGCTTTCTTT; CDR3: CASNRAGWSTEAFF
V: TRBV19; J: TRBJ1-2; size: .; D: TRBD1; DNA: TGTGCCAGTAGCGCCCCTCCAGGGGGCAACGATGGCTACACCTTC; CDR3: CASSAPPGGNDGYTF
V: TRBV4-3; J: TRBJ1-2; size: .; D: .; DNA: TGCGCCAGCAGCGCGACAGCTAACTATGGCTACACCTTC; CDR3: CASSATANYGYTF
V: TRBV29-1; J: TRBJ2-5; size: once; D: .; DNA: TGCAGCGCCGAGGTCTGGACAGCGGTACAAGAGACCCAGTACTTC; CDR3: CSAEVWTAVQETQYF
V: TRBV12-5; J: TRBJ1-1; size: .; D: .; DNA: TGTGCTAGTGGTTTGGTAAGGGGTACGTCTGAAGCTTTCTTT; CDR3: CASGLVRGTSEAFF
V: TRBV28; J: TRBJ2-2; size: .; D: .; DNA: TGTGCCAGCACCTCGCAGGGGAACACCGGGGAGCTGTTTTTT; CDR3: CASTSQGNTGELFF
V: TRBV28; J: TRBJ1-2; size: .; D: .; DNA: TGTGCCAGCAGTTTAGGGGGCAGGGTCTATGGCTACACCTTC; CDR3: CASSLGGRVYGYTF